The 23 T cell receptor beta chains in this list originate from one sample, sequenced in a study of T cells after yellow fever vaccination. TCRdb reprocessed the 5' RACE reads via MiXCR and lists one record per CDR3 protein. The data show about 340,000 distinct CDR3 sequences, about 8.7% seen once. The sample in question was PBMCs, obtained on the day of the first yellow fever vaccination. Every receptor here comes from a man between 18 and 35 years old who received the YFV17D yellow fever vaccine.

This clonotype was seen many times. For the CDR3, the DNA is TGTGACATTCCGGGACAGACCTTCTACGAGCAGTACGTC. It translates to CDIPGQTFYEQYV. This chain uses TRBV24-1 with TRBJ2-7; 7 bases are a match to TRBD1. Germline-derived CDR1 and CDR2 are KGHDR and SFDVKD. The CDR3 totals 13 residues.

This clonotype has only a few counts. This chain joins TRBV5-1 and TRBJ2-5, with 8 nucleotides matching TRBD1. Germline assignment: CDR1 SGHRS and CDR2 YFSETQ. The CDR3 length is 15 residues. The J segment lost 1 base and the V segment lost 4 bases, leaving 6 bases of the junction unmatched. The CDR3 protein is CASSVRDRSQETQYF. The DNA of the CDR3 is TGCGCCAGCAGCGTTCGGGACAGGTCCCAAGAGACCCAGTACTTC.

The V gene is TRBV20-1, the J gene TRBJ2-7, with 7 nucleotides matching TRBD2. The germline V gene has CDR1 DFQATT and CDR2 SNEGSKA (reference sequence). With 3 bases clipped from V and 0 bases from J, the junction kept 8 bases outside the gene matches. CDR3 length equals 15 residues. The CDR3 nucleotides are TGCAGTGCTAGGTCCAGGCGGGGGAGCTCCTACGAGCAGTACTTC. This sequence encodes CSARSRRGSSYEQYF.

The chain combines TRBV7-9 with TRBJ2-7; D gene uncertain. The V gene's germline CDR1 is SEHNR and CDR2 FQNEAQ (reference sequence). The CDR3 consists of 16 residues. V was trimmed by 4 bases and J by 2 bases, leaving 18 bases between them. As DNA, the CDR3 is TGTGCCAGCAGCTCGACCGCCGACACCGCCACCTACGAGCAGTACTTC. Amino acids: CASSSTADTATYEQYF.

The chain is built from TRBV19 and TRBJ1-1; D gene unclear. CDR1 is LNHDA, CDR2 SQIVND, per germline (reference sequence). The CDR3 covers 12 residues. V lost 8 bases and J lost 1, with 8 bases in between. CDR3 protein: CASGPQNTEAFF. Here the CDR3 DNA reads TGTGCCAGTGGACCCCAGAACACTGAAGCTTTCTTT.

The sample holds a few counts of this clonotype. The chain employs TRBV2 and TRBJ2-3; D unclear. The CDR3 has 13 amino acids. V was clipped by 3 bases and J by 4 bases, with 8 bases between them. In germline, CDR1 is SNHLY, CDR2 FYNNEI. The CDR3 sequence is CASSDEWPDTQYF. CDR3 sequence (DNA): TGTGCCAGCAGTGATGAATGGCCAGATACGCAGTATTTT. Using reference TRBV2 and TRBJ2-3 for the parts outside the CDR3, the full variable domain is EPEVTQTPSHQVTQMGQEVILRCVPISNHLYFYWYRQILGQKVEFLVSFYNNEISEKSEIFDDQFSVERPDGSNFTLKIRSTKLEDSAMYFCASSDEWPDTQYFGPGTRLTVL.

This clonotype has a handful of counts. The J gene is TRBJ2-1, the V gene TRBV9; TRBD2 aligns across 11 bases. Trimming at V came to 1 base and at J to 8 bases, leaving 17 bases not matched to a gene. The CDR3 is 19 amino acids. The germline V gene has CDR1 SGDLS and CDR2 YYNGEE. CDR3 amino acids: CASSVSFRSGGARMDEQFF. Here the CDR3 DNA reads TGTGCCAGCAGCGTATCCTTCCGTAGCGGGGGGGCACGTATGGATGAGCAGTTCTTC.

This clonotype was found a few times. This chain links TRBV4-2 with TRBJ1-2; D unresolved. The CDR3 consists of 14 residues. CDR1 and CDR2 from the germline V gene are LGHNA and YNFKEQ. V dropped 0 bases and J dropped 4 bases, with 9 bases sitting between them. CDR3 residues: CASSQEVVPYGYTF. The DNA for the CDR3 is TGTGCCAGCAGCCAAGAGGTGGTCCCCTATGGCTACACCTTC.

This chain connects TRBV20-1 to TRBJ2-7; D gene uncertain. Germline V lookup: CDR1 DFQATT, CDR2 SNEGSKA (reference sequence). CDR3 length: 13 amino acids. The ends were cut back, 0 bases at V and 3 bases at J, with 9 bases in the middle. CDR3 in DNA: TGCAGTGCTAGAGATAAGAACCGCTACGAGCAGTACTTC. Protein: CSARDKNRYEQYF.

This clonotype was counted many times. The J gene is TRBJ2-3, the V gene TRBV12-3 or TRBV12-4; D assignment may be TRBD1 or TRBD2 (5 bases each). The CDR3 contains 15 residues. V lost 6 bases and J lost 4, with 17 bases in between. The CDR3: CASSLRGLEADTQYF. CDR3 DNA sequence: TGTGCCAGCAGCCTGAGGGGCCTGGAGGCAGATACGCAGTATTTT.

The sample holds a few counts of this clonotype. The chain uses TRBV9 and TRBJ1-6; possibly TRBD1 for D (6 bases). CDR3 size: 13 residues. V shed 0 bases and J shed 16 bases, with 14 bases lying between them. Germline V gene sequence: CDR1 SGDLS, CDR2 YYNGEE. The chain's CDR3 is CASSVDAGEQLHF. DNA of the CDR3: TGTGCCAGCAGCGTAGACGCAGGGGAGCAGCTCCACTTT.

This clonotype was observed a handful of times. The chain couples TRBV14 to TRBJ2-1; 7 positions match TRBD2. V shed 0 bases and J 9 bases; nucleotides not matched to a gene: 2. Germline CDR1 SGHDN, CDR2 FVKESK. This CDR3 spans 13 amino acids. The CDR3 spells CASSQDWGGEQFF. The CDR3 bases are TGTGCCAGCAGCCAAGATTGGGGGGGTGAGCAGTTCTTC.

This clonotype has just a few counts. CDR3 region: CATSSPGQGIQETQYF. CDR3 DNA sequence: TGTGCCACCAGCTCGCCGGGACAGGGGATTCAAGAGACCCAGTACTTC. V is TRBV15 and J is TRBJ2-5, with TRBD1 matching over 10 bases. The CDR3 is 16 residues long. The junction had 8 bases not matched to a gene; V was cut back by 5 bases and J by 2 bases. CDR1 and CDR2 (germline): LNHNV, YYDKDF (reference sequence).

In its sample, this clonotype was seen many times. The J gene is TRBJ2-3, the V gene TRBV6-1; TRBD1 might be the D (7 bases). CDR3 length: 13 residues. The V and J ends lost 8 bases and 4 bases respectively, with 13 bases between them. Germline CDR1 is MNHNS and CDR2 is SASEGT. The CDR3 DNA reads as TGTGCCAGCTCTCAGGGGGGCCCAGATACGCAGTATTTT. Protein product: CASSQGGPDTQYF.

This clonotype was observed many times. CDR3 sequence reads: CASSWITHGYTF. CDR3 bases: TGTGCCAGCAGCTGGATAACCCATGGCTACACCTTC. V usage is TRBV5-5 and J usage is TRBJ1-2; D is unresolved. Germline values: CDR1 SGHKS, CDR2 YYEKEE (reference sequence). The germline V and J ends were trimmed by 3 bases and 6 bases, with 9 bases remaining between them. The CDR3 contains 12 residues. Full variable domain (missing parts from reference TRBV5-5 and TRBJ1-2): DAGVTQSPTHLIKTRGQQVTLRCSPISGHKSVSWYQQVLGQGPQFIFQYYEKEERGRGNFPDRFSARQFPNYSSELNVNALLLGDSALYLCASSWITHGYTFGSGTRLTVV.

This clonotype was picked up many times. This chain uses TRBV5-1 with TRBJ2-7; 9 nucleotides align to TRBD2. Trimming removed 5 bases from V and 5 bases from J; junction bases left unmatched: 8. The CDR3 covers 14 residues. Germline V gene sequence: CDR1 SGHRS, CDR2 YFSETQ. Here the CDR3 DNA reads TGCGCCAGCAGGCAGCGGGGGGTAAACAACGAGCAGTACGTC. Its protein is CASRQRGVNNEQYV.

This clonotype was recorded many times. The CDR3 coding sequence is TGCGCCAGCAGGAGACAGGGAGGCACAGATACGCAGTATTTT. Its protein is CASRRQGGTDTQYF. V gene TRBV5-1 combines with J gene TRBJ2-3; 7 positions agree with TRBD1. Germline assignment: CDR1 SGHRS and CDR2 YFSETQ. Trimming cost V 5 bases and J 1 base; bases outside gene matches: 4. The CDR3 contains 14 residues.

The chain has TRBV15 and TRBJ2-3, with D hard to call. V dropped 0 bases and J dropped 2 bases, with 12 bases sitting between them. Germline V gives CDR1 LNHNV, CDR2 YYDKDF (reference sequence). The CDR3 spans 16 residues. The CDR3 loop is CATSRDRKRSTDTQYF. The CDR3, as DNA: TGTGCCACCAGCAGAGATCGTAAGCGTTCCACAGATACGCAGTATTTT.

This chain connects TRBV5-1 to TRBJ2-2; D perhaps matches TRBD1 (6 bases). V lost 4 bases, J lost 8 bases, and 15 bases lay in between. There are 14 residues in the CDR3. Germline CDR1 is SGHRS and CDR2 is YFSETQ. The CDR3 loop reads CASSPNRDPGELFF. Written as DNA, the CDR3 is TGCGCCAGCAGCCCGAACAGGGATCCGGGGGAGCTGTTTTTT.

The CDR3: CASSPHGPGFLDEQFF. DNA of the CDR3: TGTGCCAGCAGCCCACATGGGCCGGGATTCCTAGATGAGCAGTTCTTC. The chain uses TRBV7-2 and TRBJ2-1, with a weak D call TRBD2 (5 bases). The V end was cut by 5 bases, the J end by 8 bases, with 22 bases between. The CDR3 runs 16 residues. Per the germline V gene, CDR1 is SGHTA and CDR2 is FQGNSA.

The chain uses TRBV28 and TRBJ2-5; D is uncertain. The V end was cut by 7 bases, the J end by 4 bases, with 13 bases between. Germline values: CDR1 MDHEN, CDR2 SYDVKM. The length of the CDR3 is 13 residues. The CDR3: CASTRFKGETQYF. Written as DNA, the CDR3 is TGTGCCAGCACCCGGTTTAAGGGAGAGACCCAGTACTTC.

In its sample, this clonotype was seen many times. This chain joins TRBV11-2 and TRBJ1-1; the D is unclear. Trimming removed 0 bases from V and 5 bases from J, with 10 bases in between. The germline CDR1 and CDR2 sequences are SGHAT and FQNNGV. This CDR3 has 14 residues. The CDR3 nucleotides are TGTGCCAGCAGCTTAGATTATCAGTTGACTGAAGCTTTCTTT. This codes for CASSLDYQLTEAFF.

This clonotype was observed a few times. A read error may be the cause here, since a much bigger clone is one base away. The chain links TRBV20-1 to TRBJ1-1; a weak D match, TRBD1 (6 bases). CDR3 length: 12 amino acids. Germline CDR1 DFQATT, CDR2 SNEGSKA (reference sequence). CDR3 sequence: CSAYDRHTGAFF. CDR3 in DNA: TGCAGTGCTTACGACAGGCACACTGGAGCTTTCTTT.